These 9 T cell receptor beta chains were all obtained from the same sample, sequenced in a study of blood T cell repertoires in COVID-19. The assay was immunoSEQ multiplex PCR, and TCRdb's table has in-frame clones only and misses some. This repertoire shows approximately 330,000 clones, roughly nine tenths found once; its top ten account for about 8.4%. Material for sequencing was PBMCs or T cells enriched from blood (not recorded which). These receptors all come from a woman in her twenties or thirties who had recovered from COVID-19.

The gene calls are TRBV13 and TRBJ2-7; 10 bases are a match to TRBD1. Germline assignment: CDR1 PRHDT and CDR2 FYEKMQ (reference sequence). The CDR3 sequence is 14 residues long. V shed 5 bases, J shed 4 bases, and the junction held 5 bases outside the gene matches. The CDR3 bases are TGTGCCAGCAGCCCCGGGACAGGGGTGTACGAGCAGTACTTC. It encodes CASSPGTGVYEQYF.

This chain joins TRBV3-1 (or the pseudogene TRBV3-2) and TRBJ1-1, with TRBD1 as a possible D gene (5 bases). The CDR3 totals 14 residues. Germline values: CDR1 LGHDT, CDR2 YNNKEL (reference sequence). Trimming removed 4 bases from V and 1 base from J, with 10 bases in between. The CDR3 sequence is CASSLIDRNTEAFF. In DNA form, the CDR3 reads TGTGCCAGCAGCCTGATTGACAGGAACACTGAAGCTTTCTTT.

The chain links TRBV15 to TRBJ2-1; D gene uncertain. The CDR3 sequence is 13 residues long. V shed 5 bases and J shed 2 bases, with 7 bases lying between them. Germline CDR1 LNHNV, CDR2 YYDKDF (reference sequence). DNA for the CDR3: TGTGCCACCAGCGCCCAGACCTACAATGAGCAGTTCTTC. It is translated as CATSAQTYNEQFF.

V usage is TRBV19 and J usage is TRBJ1-1; D is possibly TRBD1 (5 bases). The CDR3 extends over 13 amino acids. Trimming removed 8 bases from V and 0 bases from J, with 10 bases in between. From germline, CDR1 is LNHDA and CDR2 SQIVND (reference sequence). The CDR3 DNA is TGTGCCAGTGGGATACAGGTGAACACTGAAGCTTTCTTT. This codes for CASGIQVNTEAFF.

CDR3 bases: TGCAGCGTTTACTCGGGACAGGGTCACCCTATCTCTGGAAACACCATATATTTT. Its translation is CSVYSGQGHPISGNTIYF. The V gene is TRBV29-1, the J gene TRBJ1-3; 9 bases line up with TRBD1. This CDR3 spans 18 amino acids. Germline lookup yields CDR1 SQVTM and CDR2 ANQGSEA. V shed 5 bases and J 0 bases; nucleotides not matched to a gene: 14.

This chain joins TRBV7-8 and TRBJ1-3, with D unclear. CDR1 and CDR2 (germline): SGHVS, FQNEAQ. Deletions cut 1 base from V and 2 bases from J, with 12 bases between. This CDR3 has 16 amino acids. The DNA of the CDR3 is TGTGCCAGCAGCTTAGATTGGGCCAACCCTGGAAACACCATATATTTT. Protein product: CASSLDWANPGNTIYF.

This clone has only a few counts. The rearrangement uses TRBV7-2 and TRBJ2-1, with a possible D match to TRBD2 (6 bases). CDR3 size: 16 residues. Trimming pared 4 bases from V and 4 bases from J, leaving 17 bases between. Germline CDR1 and CDR2: SGHTA and FQGNSA. This CDR3 reads CASSSRTKAGYNEQFF. The CDR3, as DNA: TGTGCCAGCAGCTCCAGGACCAAAGCGGGTTACAATGAGCAGTTCTTC.

The chain links TRBV9 to TRBJ2-5; 7 bases align to TRBD2. Unmatched junction bases numbered 10, after V lost 3 bases and J lost 2 bases. The CDR3 contains 16 residues. Germline CDR1 is SGDLS and CDR2 is YYNGEE. The CDR3 DNA reads as TGTGCCAGCAGCGCGACTAGCCCTCAGGGACAAGAGACCCAGTACTTC. The encoded protein is CASSATSPQGQETQYF.

This clone occurred once. The genes are TRBV7-9 and TRBJ2-2; a possible D gene is TRBD2 (6 bases). CDR1 is SEHNR, CDR2 FQNEAQ, per germline (reference sequence). Trimming removed 3 bases at V and 4 bases at J, with 9 bases between. The CDR3 loop spans 14 amino acids. As DNA, the CDR3 is TGTGCCAGCAGCTTGGAGGGACCCACCGGGGAGCTGTTTTTT. It is translated as CASSLEGPTGELFF.